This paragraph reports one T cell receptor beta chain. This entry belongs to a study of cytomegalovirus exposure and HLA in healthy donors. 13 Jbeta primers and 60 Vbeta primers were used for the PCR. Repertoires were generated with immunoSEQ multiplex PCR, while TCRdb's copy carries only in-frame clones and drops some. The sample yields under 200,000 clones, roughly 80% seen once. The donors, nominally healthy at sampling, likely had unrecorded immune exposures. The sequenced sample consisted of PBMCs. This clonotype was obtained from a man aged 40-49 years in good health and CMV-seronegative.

The CDR3 protein is CSVEDEVPSYNEQFF. CDR3 bases: TGCAGCGTTGAAGATGAGGTTCCATCCTACAATGAGCAGTTCTTC. The chain carries TRBV29-1 and TRBJ2-1; unclear D gene. The CDR3 covers 15 residues. Germline V lookup: CDR1 SQVTM, CDR2 ANQGSEA. V lost 0 bases and J 1 base, leaving 10 bases between the germline ends.